Presented here are 24 T cell receptor beta chains from one specimen sequenced in a study of post-analysis software for immune sequencing data. Points from the study as a whole: Five or six TRBV segments, TRBV5-6, TRBV5-1 and TRBV20-1 among them, were found more frequent in patients than controls.

These TCRs' antigens remain unknown. Unique molecular identifiers were carried by the TCR beta cDNA libraries. From the PCR reads, TCRdb called clonotypes with MiXCR, one entry per CDR3 protein. The data show about 460,000 distinct CDR3 sequences, less than 45% seen once. The specimen was blood. The receptors were sampled from a girl aged 10 to 17 with multiple sclerosis.

The chain uses TRBV21-1 and TRBJ2-7; the table's D call TRBD2 went unverified against the DNA. TRBV21-1 corresponds to a pseudogene. The CDR3 is made up of 15 amino acids. The CDR3 loop reads CVSSSGLAEHYEQYF. The DNA for the CDR3 is TGTGTCAGCAGCTCGGGACTAGCGGAGCACTACGAGCAGTACTTC.

The chain has TRBV20-1 and TRBJ2-5; D is uncertain. This CDR3 has 14 residues. The ends were cut back, 0 bases at V and 4 bases at J, with 12 bases in the middle. Germline V gene data show CDR1 as DFQATT and CDR2 as SNEGSKA (reference sequence). CDR3 bases: TGCAGTGCTAGAGAAGGCGGAAAGCGAGAGACCCAGTACTTC. Translating it yields CSAREGGKRETQYF.

This sequence joins TRBV18 and TRBJ2-4; D might be TRBD1 (5 bases). This CDR3 contains 15 residues. The germline V gene encodes CDR1 KGHSH and CDR2 LQKENI. V was trimmed by 4 bases and J by 3 bases, leaving 13 bases between them. The CDR3 DNA reads as TGTGCCAGCTCACAATCGCAGGGCGGCAAAAACATTCAGTACTTC. Protein sequence: CASSQSQGGKNIQYF.

This chain links TRBV5-1 with TRBJ2-7; the D gene is possibly TRBD1 (5 bases). Germline V CDR1 and CDR2: SGHRS, YFSETQ. Trimming removed 2 bases from V and 5 bases from J, with 14 bases in between. The CDR3 has 14 residues. CDR3: CASSFDSAADEQYF. The DNA for the CDR3 is TGCGCCAGCAGCTTCGACAGCGCGGCAGACGAGCAGTACTTC.

This rearrangement joins TRBV28 to TRBJ1-1; unclear D gene. The V end was cut by 4 bases, the J end by 0 bases, with 6 bases between. This CDR3 has 13 residues. Germline values: CDR1 MDHEN, CDR2 SYDVKM. CDR3 in DNA: TGTGCCAGCAGTTGGTCACTGAACACTGAAGCTTTCTTT. Translated, it gives CASSWSLNTEAFF.

The chain has TRBV7-9 and TRBJ2-5, with D possibly being TRBD2 (6 bases). V lost 5 bases and J lost 1, with 14 bases in between. The length of the CDR3 is 15 residues. CDR1 is SEHNR, CDR2 FQNEAQ, per germline (reference sequence). The CDR3 nucleotides are TGTGCCAGCAGCGCCATGACTAGTCTCCAAGAGACCCAGTACTTC. Translation gives CASSAMTSLQETQYF. The variable domain in full, completed from reference TRBV7-9 and TRBJ2-5, reads DTGVSQNPRHKITKRGQNVTFRCDPISEHNRLYWYRQTLGQGPEFLTYFQNEAQLEKSRLLSDRFSAERPKGSFSTLEIQRTEQGDSAMYLCASSAMTSLQETQYFGPGTRLLVL.

Only a few counts were recorded for this clonotype. The genes are TRBV9 and TRBJ1-5, with D hard to call. Germline CDR1 SGDLS, CDR2 YYNGEE. The length of the CDR3 is 14 residues. V dropped 0 bases and J dropped 3 bases, with 7 bases sitting between them. The CDR3 protein is CASSVGLFNQPQHF. CDR3 sequence (DNA): TGTGCCAGCAGCGTAGGACTCTTCAATCAGCCCCAGCATTTT.

The rearrangement joins TRBV2 to TRBJ2-4, with unresolved D. TRBJ2-7 explains the end of the DNA better; the J call may be wrong. The germline V gene has CDR1 SNHLY and CDR2 FYNNEI. This CDR3 comprises 10 residues. CDR3 sequence: CASAGFEQYF. CDR3 in DNA: TGTGCCAGCGCCGGTTTCGAGCAGTACTTC.

This CDR3 reads CAIRRDDSYEQYF. For the CDR3, the DNA is TGTGCCATCAGGAGGGACGACTCCTACGAGCAGTACTTC. This chain connects TRBV10-3 to TRBJ2-7, with D perhaps being TRBD1 or TRBD2 (5 bases each). Deletions cut 6 bases from V and 0 bases from J, with 9 bases between. The germline CDR1 and CDR2 sequences are ENHRY and SYGVKD. The CDR3 spans 13 residues.

The table lists this clonotype with a few counts. This chain uses TRBV20-1 with TRBJ2-5; no clear D gene. V lost 4 bases, J lost 0 bases, and 12 bases lay in between. The germline V gene has CDR1 DFQATT and CDR2 SNEGSKA (reference sequence). This CDR3 has 14 amino acids. The CDR3 spells CSAKDARYQETQYF. CDR3 coding DNA: TGCAGTGCTAAGGACGCCCGGTACCAAGAGACCCAGTACTTC.

This clonotype was seen a handful of times. The V call is TRBV4-2, the J call TRBJ2-3, with TRBD2 matching 9 bases. The CDR3 runs to 18 residues. The V gene's germline CDR1 is LGHNA and CDR2 YNFKEQ. With V trimmed by 0 bases and J by 4 bases, 11 bases remained unmatched. The CDR3 DNA sequence: TGTGCCAGCAGCCAAGAACCCCCCGAAGCGGGAGGAGCAGATACGCAGTATTTT. Translating it yields CASSQEPPEAGGADTQYF.

This chain connects TRBV6-5 to TRBJ2-3; D is tentatively TRBD1 or TRBD2 (5 bases each). This CDR3 spans 16 amino acids. V lost 0 bases and J 4 bases, leaving 14 bases between the germline ends. Germline CDR1 MNHEY, CDR2 SVGAGI. CDR3 nucleotide sequence: TGTGCCAGCAGTTACTCCAACCTCCCGGGGCCAGATACGCAGTATTTT. It is translated as CASSYSNLPGPDTQYF.

In its sample, this clonotype was seen a few times. This CDR3 is CASSYSPGDTQETQYF. CDR3 in DNA: TGTGCCAGCAGTTACTCTCCGGGGGACACCCAAGAGACCCAGTACTTC. The chain employs TRBV12-3 or TRBV12-4 and TRBJ2-5, with D perhaps given as TRBD1 or TRBD2 (6 bases each). This CDR3 contains 16 residues. The V end was cut by 4 bases, the J end by 1 base, with 16 bases between.

V usage is TRBV12-3 or TRBV12-4 and J usage is TRBJ2-7; D is uncertain. The CDR3 spans 15 residues. The ends were cut back, 6 bases at V and 2 bases at J, with 17 bases in the middle. The CDR3, as DNA: TGTGCCAGCAGCCTTACCCATAGGGTTCCCTACGAGCAGTACTTC. Amino acid sequence: CASSLTHRVPYEQYF.

The J gene is TRBJ2-7, the V gene TRBV6-2 or TRBV6-3; D assignment may be TRBD1 or TRBD2 (5 bases each). V dropped 6 bases and J dropped 7 bases, with 16 bases sitting between them. The V gene's germline CDR1 is MNHEY and CDR2 SVGEGT. The CDR3 contains 13 residues. The CDR3 loop is CASRGPSYNEQYF. The DNA of the CDR3 is TGTGCCAGCAGGGGACCTTCATACAATGAGCAGTACTTC.

The V and J genes are TRBV7-2 and TRBJ2-7; no clear D gene. The CDR3 is 14 amino acids. The V gene lost 6 bases and the J gene lost 0 bases, with 12 bases spanning the gap. CDR1 SGHTA and CDR2 FQGNSA come from the germline V gene. The CDR3 DNA follows: TGTGCCAGCAGTAGTAGTCTTAGCTCCTACGAGCAGTACTTC. It codes for CASSSSLSSYEQYF.

Comment on this clonotype: A much bigger clone sits one base away, suggesting this may be a read error. This chain links TRBV19 with TRBJ2-4, with no clear D. Trimming shortened V by 3 bases and J by 1 base, and 4 bases separated the two germline ends. Germline lookup yields CDR1 LNHDA and CDR2 SQIVND (reference sequence). This CDR3 comprises 13 residues. The CDR3 DNA follows: TGTGCCAGTAGTATGGCGGCCAAAAACATTCAGTACTTC. It translates to CASSMAAKNIQYF. The complete variable domain, with remaining parts taken from reference TRBV19 and TRBJ2-4, reads DGGITQSPKYLFRKEGQNVTLSCEQNLNHDAMYWYRQDPGQGLRLIYYSQIVNDFQKGDIAEGYSVSREKKESFPLTVTSAQKNPTAFYLCASSMAAKNIQYFGAGTRLSVL.

This clonotype was seen many times. J is TRBJ2-5 and V is TRBV7-8; D is perhaps TRBD2 (6 bases). The germline V and J ends were trimmed by 0 bases and 1 base, with 15 bases remaining between them. Germline V gives CDR1 SGHVS, CDR2 FQNEAQ. The CDR3 covers 17 residues. CDR3 in amino acids: CASSLAVRGGVQETQYF. DNA of the CDR3: TGTGCCAGCAGCTTAGCCGTTCGGGGAGGAGTCCAAGAGACCCAGTACTTC.

The V and J genes are TRBV7-2 and TRBJ2-1; TRBD1 agrees at 9 bases. The ends lost 4 bases at V and 8 bases at J; junction bases unmatched: 12. This CDR3 spans 16 amino acids. CDR1 and CDR2 from the germline V gene are SGHTA and FQGNSA. The CDR3 nucleotides read TGTGCCAGCAGCTCCCATGGGACAGGGCTGTCCGATGAGCAGTTCTTC. Translated: CASSSHGTGLSDEQFF.

This chain links TRBV7-9 with TRBJ1-1; D call uncertain. This CDR3 has 15 residues. The V end was cut by 0 bases, the J end by 7 bases, with 15 bases between. Germline-derived CDR1 and CDR2 are SEHNR and FQNEAQ (reference sequence). As DNA, the CDR3 is TGTGCCAGCAGCTTAGCTCGGGCAGGTGGGCTTGAAGCTTTCTTT. The encoded protein is CASSLARAGGLEAFF.

The J gene is TRBJ2-1, the V gene TRBV5-5, with D possibly being TRBD1 (5 bases). Germline V lookup: CDR1 SGHKS, CDR2 YYEKEE (reference sequence). Trimming pared 2 bases from V and 8 bases from J, leaving 11 bases between. This CDR3 is built from 13 residues. CDR3 in amino acids: CASSFIQGDEQFF. The CDR3 nucleotides are TGTGCCAGCAGCTTCATCCAGGGCGATGAGCAGTTCTTC.

This chain connects TRBV24-1 to TRBJ2-2; no clear D gene. This CDR3 region has 13 residues. In germline, CDR1 is KGHDR, CDR2 SFDVKD. V was cut by 9 bases and J by 1 base, with 8 bases left in between. The CDR3 sequence: CATGRMNTGELFF. The CDR3, as DNA: TGTGCCACCGGACGGATGAACACCGGGGAGCTGTTTTTT.

The V and J genes are TRBV9 and TRBJ1-2; TRBD1 aligns across 7 bases. The length of the CDR3 is 18 residues. Germline-derived CDR1 and CDR2 are SGDLS and YYNGEE. The V gene end was trimmed by 4 bases and the J gene end by 5 bases; junction bases not matched to a gene: 20. The CDR3 coding sequence is TGTGCCAGCAGCAAAGACAGGGTCTCCGGAGTGGGTTTGTATGGCTACACCTTC. It specifies CASSKDRVSGVGLYGYTF.

This chain uses TRBV19 with TRBJ2-1; no clear D gene. CDR3 length: 17 residues. CDR1 LNHDA and CDR2 SQIVND come from the germline V gene (reference sequence). Trimming removed 2 bases from V and 2 bases from J, with 16 bases in between. CDR3 region: CASSIKPEYRPYNEQFF. The DNA for the CDR3 is TGTGCCAGTAGTATAAAGCCCGAGTATAGACCCTACAATGAGCAGTTCTTC.